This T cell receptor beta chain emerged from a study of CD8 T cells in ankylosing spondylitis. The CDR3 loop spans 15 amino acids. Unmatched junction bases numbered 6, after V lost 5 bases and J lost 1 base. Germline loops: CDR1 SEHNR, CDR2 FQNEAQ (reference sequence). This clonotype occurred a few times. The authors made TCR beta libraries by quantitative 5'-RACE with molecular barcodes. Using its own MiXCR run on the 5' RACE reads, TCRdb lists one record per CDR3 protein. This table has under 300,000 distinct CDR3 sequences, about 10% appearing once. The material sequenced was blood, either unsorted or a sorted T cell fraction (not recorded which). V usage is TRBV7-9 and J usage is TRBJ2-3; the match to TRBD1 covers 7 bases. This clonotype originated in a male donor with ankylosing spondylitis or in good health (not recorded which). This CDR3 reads CASSPRQGRTDTQYF. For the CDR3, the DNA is TGTGCCAGCAGCCCAAGACAGGGACGCACAGATACGCAGTATTTT.